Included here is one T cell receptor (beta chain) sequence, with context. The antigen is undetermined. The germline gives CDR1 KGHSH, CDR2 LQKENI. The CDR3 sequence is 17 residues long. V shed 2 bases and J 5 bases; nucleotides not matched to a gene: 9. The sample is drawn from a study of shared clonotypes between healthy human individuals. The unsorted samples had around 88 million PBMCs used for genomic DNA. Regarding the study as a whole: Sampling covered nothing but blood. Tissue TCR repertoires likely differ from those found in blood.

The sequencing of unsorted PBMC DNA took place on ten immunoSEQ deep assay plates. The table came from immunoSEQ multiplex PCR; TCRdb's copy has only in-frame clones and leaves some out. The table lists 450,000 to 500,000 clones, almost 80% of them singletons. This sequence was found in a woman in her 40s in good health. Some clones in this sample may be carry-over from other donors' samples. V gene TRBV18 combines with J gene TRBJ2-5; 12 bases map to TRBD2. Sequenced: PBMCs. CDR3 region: CASSPSSSGRARETQYF. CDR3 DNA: TGTGCCAGCTCACCATCTTCTAGCGGGAGGGCCCGGGAGACCCAGTACTTC. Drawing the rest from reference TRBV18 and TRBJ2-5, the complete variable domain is NAGVMQNPRHLVRRRGQEARLRCSPMKGHSHVYWYRQLPEEGLKFMVYLQKENIIDESGMPKERFSAEFPKEGPSILRIQQVVRGDSAAYFCASSPSSSGRARETQYFGPGTRLLVL.